This passage covers 29 T cell receptor beta chains from one sample sequenced in a study of radiation and T cells in renal cell carcinoma. Clones were read by immunoSEQ multiplex PCR, and TCRdb kept only the in-frame ones, dropping some. The profile shows some 30,000 clones, roughly 80% of them singletons. The time point was: blood 4 weeks post-SBRT, at nephrectomy. Regarding treatment: 15 Gy SBRT to primary tumor, nephrectomy 4 weeks later. The material sequenced was blood, taken from a patient whose treatment included radiotherapy and nephrectomy. The receptors originated from a man aged 60 to 69 with renal cell carcinoma.

The chain is built from TRBV4-1 and TRBJ1-5; 9 bases line up with TRBD1. V shed 1 base and J 1 base; nucleotides not matched to a gene: 5. The germline CDR1 and CDR2 sequences are MGHRA and YSYEKL. This CDR3 is built from 17 residues. CDR3 sequence reads: CASSQVGGTGSNQPQHF. The CDR3 DNA reads TGCGCCAGCAGCCAAGTGGGGGGGACAGGGAGCAATCAGCCCCAGCATTTT.

The chain has TRBV19 and TRBJ1-2; tentatively, D is TRBD1 (5 bases). There are 14 residues in the CDR3. In germline, CDR1 is LNHDA, CDR2 SQIVND (reference sequence). The ends were cut back, 3 bases at V and 7 bases at J, with 15 bases in the middle. The CDR3, as DNA: TGTGCCAGTAGTATGACAGCCAGACCCCCTGGCTACACCTTC. Its protein product is CASSMTARPPGYTF. The full variable domain, completed using reference TRBV19 and TRBJ1-2, is DGGITQSPKYLFRKEGQNVTLSCEQNLNHDAMYWYRQDPGQGLRLIYYSQIVNDFQKGDIAEGYSVSREKKESFPLTVTSAQKNPTAFYLCASSMTARPPGYTFGSGTRLTVV.

The V gene is TRBV25-1, the J gene TRBJ2-1; D is uncertain. The length of the CDR3 is 14 residues. Germline lookup yields CDR1 MGHDK and CDR2 SYGVNS. V dropped 6 bases and J dropped 0 bases, with 9 bases sitting between them. The CDR3 spells CASSRPSSYNEQFF. CDR3 nucleotide sequence: TGTGCCAGCAGCCGACCAAGCTCCTACAATGAGCAGTTCTTC. The full variable domain, completed using reference TRBV25-1 and TRBJ2-1, is EADIYQTPRYLVIGTGKKITLECSQTMGHDKMYWYQQDPGMELHLIHYSYGVNSTEKGDLSSESTVSRIRTEHFPLTLESARPSHTSQYLCASSRPSSYNEQFFGPGTRLTVL.

V gene TRBV10-3 combines with J gene TRBJ2-2, with D perhaps matching TRBD1 (6 bases). V shed 6 bases and J shed 4 bases, with 15 bases lying between them. This CDR3 contains 15 residues. Germline assignment: CDR1 ENHRY and CDR2 SYGVKD. Here the CDR3 reads CAIRPGALGTGELFF. As DNA, the CDR3 is TGTGCCATCAGGCCAGGGGCGCTGGGCACCGGGGAGCTGTTTTTT.

This rearrangement joins TRBV10-2 to TRBJ2-1; 11 positions match TRBD2. Germline trimming cut 3 bases from V and 5 bases from J; bases unmatched to any gene: 6. CDR1 and CDR2 from the germline V gene are WSHSY and SAAADI. The CDR3 consists of 16 residues. In nucleotides, the CDR3 is TGCGCCAGCAGTGACCCAGGGACTAGCGGAAACAATGAGCAGTTCTTC. Translating it yields CASSDPGTSGNNEQFF.

This chain uses TRBV6-5 with TRBJ1-1, with 11 positions matching TRBD1. The CDR3 is 14 amino acids. Germline CDR1 reads MNHEY; CDR2 reads SVGAGI. V was pared by 6 bases and J by 4 bases, with 4 bases of the junction left unmatched. CDR3 nucleotide sequence: TGTGCCAGCAGACCGGACAGGGGGCGCACTGAAGCTTTCTTT. Protein: CASRPDRGRTEAFF.

The J gene is TRBJ1-4, the V gene TRBV7-6; a weak D match, TRBD1 (5 bases). The V end lost 0 bases, the J end lost 7 bases, and 12 bases lay between the germline ends. CDR1 SGHVS and CDR2 FNYEAQ come from the germline V gene. The CDR3 length is 15 residues. In nucleotides, the CDR3 is TGTGCCAGCAGCTTAGCGAGGAGGGGCGGTGAAAAACTGTTTTTT. Translated, it gives CASSLARRGGEKLFF.

The chain combines TRBV5-1 with TRBJ2-1, with D unresolved. Trimming took off 0 bases at V and 7 bases at J, with 8 bases between the two ends. The CDR3 spans 13 residues. Germline assignment: CDR1 SGHRS and CDR2 YFSETQ. The CDR3 DNA is TGCGCCAGCAGCTTGGACTCCCAGAATGAGCAGTTCTTC. Protein sequence: CASSLDSQNEQFF.

The chain has TRBV7-6 and TRBJ2-7; no clear D gene. CDR1 is SGHVS and CDR2 is FNYEAQ in the germline V gene. Trimming stripped 5 bases from V and 0 bases from J, with 11 bases between. This CDR3 contains 14 residues. The CDR3 nucleotides read TGTGCCAGCAGCCCTGTGTCTCGCTCCTACGAGCAGTACTTC. Translated: CASSPVSRSYEQYF.

Concerning this clone: This sequence is one base from a far larger clone and is likely a read error. This CDR3 fails to terminate in the conserved phenylalanine or tryptophan, so it likely reflects a read error. This chain joins TRBV4-3 and TRBJ1-2; possibly TRBD1 for D (5 bases). V shed 0 bases and J shed 6 bases, with 14 bases lying between them. Germline CDR1 reads LGHNA; CDR2 reads YSLEER. There are 15 residues in the CDR3. The CDR3 sequence: CASSQEEGRVNGYTS. CDR3 bases: TGCGCCAGCAGCCAAGAGGAGGGACGAGTTAATGGCTACACCTCC.

This clone was observed a few times. The CDR3 reads CASSGLGGTYEQYF. The CDR3 DNA sequence: TGCGCCAGCAGTGGCCTAGGAGGAACCTACGAGCAGTACTTC. The chain joins TRBV10-2 to TRBJ2-7; D perhaps matches TRBD2 (5 bases). Germline CDR1 reads WSHSY; CDR2 reads SAAADI. Between the trimmed V and J ends, which lost 4 bases and 2 bases, there was a span of 12 bases. The CDR3 has 14 residues.

The rearrangement uses TRBV10-2 and TRBJ2-7; tentatively, D is TRBD1 (6 bases). Trimming took off 5 bases at V and 3 bases at J, with 14 bases between the two ends. The germline V gene encodes CDR1 WSHSY and CDR2 SAAADI. The CDR3 runs 14 residues. CDR3 nucleotide sequence: TGCGCCAGCAGTCGAAACAGGGTAGTCTACGAGCAGTACTTC. Amino acids: CASSRNRVVYEQYF.

The chain combines TRBV7-2 with TRBJ2-2; perhaps TRBD1 as D (6 bases). This CDR3 is 15 amino acids long. Looked up from germline, CDR1 is SGHTA and CDR2 is FQGNSA. The V gene lost 6 bases and the J gene lost 5 bases, with 16 bases spanning the gap. For the CDR3, the DNA is TGTGCCAGCAGTTCAGTAGGGGGTAATACCGGGGAGCTGTTTTTT. The encoded protein is CASSSVGGNTGELFF. The entire variable domain, with the rest obtained from reference TRBV7-2 and TRBJ2-2, is as follows: GAGVSQSPSNKVTEKGKDVELRCDPISGHTALYWYRQSLGQGLEFLIYFQGNSAPDKSGLPSDRFSAERTGGSVSTLTIQRTQQEDSAVYLCASSSVGGNTGELFFGEGSRLTVL.

The J gene is TRBJ1-2, the V gene TRBV11-2; a weak D match, TRBD1 (5 bases). Looked up from germline, CDR1 is SGHAT and CDR2 is FQNNGV. Trimming pared 1 base from V and 8 bases from J, leaving 17 bases between. This CDR3 region has 15 residues. In nucleotides, the CDR3 is TGTGCCAGCAGCTTAGGGGCAGGGAGTAGGTCGGGCTACACCTTC. This gives the protein CASSLGAGSRSGYTF.

CDR3 DNA: TGTGCCAGCAGCGTAGGTCTAGCGGGAGTTGGGCAGTTCTTC. Amino acid sequence: CASSVGLAGVGQFF. This sequence joins TRBV9 and TRBJ2-1, with 10 bases fitting TRBD2. V was clipped by 0 bases and J by 12 bases; unmatched bases: 6. CDR3 length equals 14 residues. Germline lookup yields CDR1 SGDLS and CDR2 YYNGEE.

The CDR3 protein is CSWDRENIQYF. Written as DNA, the CDR3 is TGCAGTTGGGACAGGGAAAACATTCAGTACTTC. The rearrangement links TRBV20-1 to TRBJ2-4; 9 bases line up with TRBD1. V shed 8 bases, J shed 5 bases, and the junction held 1 base outside the gene matches. This CDR3 spans 11 amino acids. Germline CDR1 is DFQATT and CDR2 is SNEGSKA (reference sequence).

The J gene is TRBJ2-3, the V gene TRBV5-1, with D maybe TRBD1 (6 bases). The V end was cut by 2 bases, the J end by 1 base, with 11 bases between. The CDR3 spans 15 residues. CDR1 and CDR2 from the germline V gene are SGHRS and YFSETQ. The CDR3 DNA follows: TGCGCCAGCAGCTTATTGGGACAAGGCACAGATACGCAGTATTTT. The encoded protein is CASSLLGQGTDTQYF.

This clone has just one count. The chain joins TRBV15 to TRBJ2-7; TRBD2 matches 13 bases. Germline V lookup: CDR1 LNHNV, CDR2 YYDKDF (reference sequence). V lost 3 bases to trimming and J lost 4 bases; unmatched junction nucleotides: 3. This CDR3 has 15 amino acids. CDR3: CATSRGLAGTYEQYF. CDR3 bases: TGTGCCACCAGCAGGGGACTAGCGGGGACATACGAGCAGTACTTC.

This clone is termed medium-sized. This chain joins TRBV2 and TRBJ1-2; D is unclear. This CDR3 contains 15 residues. Germline loops: CDR1 SNHLY, CDR2 FYNNEI. V was trimmed by 5 bases and J by 3 bases, leaving 16 bases between them. The CDR3 protein is CASSTPVPDDYGYTF. CDR3 bases: TGTGCCAGCAGTACCCCGGTCCCGGACGACTATGGCTACACCTTC.

The gene calls are TRBV7-9 and TRBJ1-1, with 11 bases matching TRBD1. This CDR3 region has 17 residues. CDR1 and CDR2 (germline): SEHNR, FQNEAQ (reference sequence). V was pared by 3 bases and J by 3 bases, with 9 bases of the junction left unmatched. The DNA for the CDR3 is TGTGCCAGCAGCTTTGGGACAGGGGGTATGGGTTACACTGAAGCTTTCTTT. The encoded protein is CASSFGTGGMGYTEAFF.

This clone has more than one count but fewer than ten. J is TRBJ1-5 and V is TRBV9; perhaps TRBD1 as D (6 bases). V lost 2 bases and J lost 0, with 6 bases in between. Per the germline V gene, CDR1 is SGDLS and CDR2 is YYNGEE. CDR3 length: 14 amino acids. CDR3 loop: CASSVGASNQPQHF. CDR3 sequence (DNA): TGTGCCAGCAGCGTGGGGGCTAGCAATCAGCCCCAGCATTTT.

The rearrangement uses TRBV10-3 and TRBJ2-5; no firm D call. The CDR3 contains 14 residues. The ends were cut back, 6 bases at V and 2 bases at J, with 13 bases in the middle. Germline CDR1 is ENHRY and CDR2 is SYGVKD. CDR3 in amino acids: CAIRESTPQETQYF. The CDR3, as DNA: TGTGCCATCAGGGAATCGACCCCGCAAGAGACCCAGTACTTC.

The rearrangement joins TRBV30 to TRBJ1-2; the D gene is possibly TRBD1 (6 bases). Trimming removed 7 bases from V and 3 bases from J, with 18 bases in between. CDR1 GTSNPN and CDR2 SVGIG come from the germline V gene (reference sequence). The CDR3 runs to 14 residues. The CDR3: CASEETGSHYGYTF. As DNA, the CDR3 is TGTGCCTCGGAGGAGACAGGCTCCCACTATGGCTACACCTTC.

This clone was counted only a few times. The chain is built from TRBV6-5 and TRBJ1-2; D might be TRBD1 (5 bases). CDR1 MNHEY and CDR2 SVGAGI come from the germline V gene. Trimming took 11 bases from V and 6 from J, leaving 16 bases between them. This CDR3 is built from 12 residues. The CDR3: CAVRGGVDGYTF. The CDR3 DNA is TGTGCCGTCCGCGGGGGGGTCGATGGCTACACCTTC.

This clone occurred a few times. The J gene is TRBJ2-7, the V gene TRBV7-2, with D tentatively TRBD2 (6 bases). V lost 2 bases to trimming and J lost 2 bases, with 16 bases between them. The CDR3 consists of 16 residues. Germline loops: CDR1 SGHTA, CDR2 FQGNSA. This CDR3 reads CASSLFGGGSTYEQYF. CDR3 coding DNA: TGTGCCAGCAGCTTATTTGGGGGAGGTTCCACCTACGAGCAGTACTTC.

The chain joins TRBV29-1 to TRBJ1-1; D gene uncertain. Trimming shortened V by 7 bases and J by 6 bases, and 21 bases separated the two germline ends. CDR1 and CDR2 from the germline V gene are SQVTM and ANQGSEA. The CDR3 has 14 amino acids. The CDR3 region is CSAARLLGGAEAFF. As DNA, the CDR3 is TGCAGCGCCGCAAGGCTTCTTGGTGGGGCTGAAGCTTTCTTT.

V gene TRBV9 combines with J gene TRBJ2-7, with a possible D match to TRBD1 (5 bases). V was cut by 4 bases and J by 5 bases, with 19 bases left in between. CDR3 length: 15 residues. Germline values: CDR1 SGDLS, CDR2 YYNGEE. CDR3 DNA sequence: TGTGCCAGCAGCCCAAAGGTAGGGGTTCGCAACGAGCAGTACTTC. It encodes CASSPKVGVRNEQYF.

In this sample, this clone turned up once. The chain has TRBV11-2 and TRBJ2-1; TRBD2 matches 11 bases. In germline, CDR1 is SGHAT, CDR2 FQNNGV. The CDR3 has 18 residues. With 4 bases clipped from V and 9 bases from J, the junction kept 17 bases outside the gene matches. CDR3 nucleotides: TGTGCCAGCAGCTCCAGTCACCTAGCGGGAGGTTTTGTGGGTGAGCAGTTCTTC. Translating gives CASSSSHLAGGFVGEQFF.

This sequence joins TRBV11-2 and TRBJ2-1, with D unresolved. The CDR3 length is 13 residues. In germline, CDR1 is SGHAT, CDR2 FQNNGV. V was pared by 0 bases and J by 7 bases, with 7 bases between. The CDR3 region has the DNA TGTGCCAGCAGCTTAGAGGAATTGAATGAGCAGTTCTTC. Protein: CASSLEELNEQFF.